The next 17 T cell receptor beta chains were all read from a single sample in a study of siplizumab effects on memory and regulatory T cells. Profiled with immunoSEQ multiplex PCR; TCRdb holds only in-frame clones, not every one. The profile shows roughly 97,000 clones, roughly 92% of them singletons. Source material: Tregs sorted from blood. These receptors were collected from a human donor in good health.

The CDR3 region is CASSLDRYTEAFF. CDR3 bases: TGCGCCAGCAGCTTGGACAGGTACACTGAAGCTTTCTTT. The chain carries TRBV5-1 and TRBJ1-1; perhaps TRBD1 as D (5 bases). Germline V CDR1 and CDR2: SGHRS, YFSETQ. Between the trimmed V and J ends, which lost 0 bases and 3 bases, there was a span of 6 bases. The CDR3 is 13 residues long.

For this clone: The same CDR3 arises from other DNA sequences in this sample as well. The gene calls are TRBV19 and TRBJ1-1; TRBD1 is a possible D gene (5 bases). Germline lookup yields CDR1 LNHDA and CDR2 SQIVND (reference sequence). V lost 3 bases and J 4 bases, leaving 9 bases between the germline ends. The CDR3 length is 13 residues. CDR3 nucleotide sequence: TGTGCCAGTAGTATGCGGGGGGGCACTGAAGCTTTCTTT. Its translation is CASSMRGGTEAFF. The full variable domain, with the rest looked up from reference TRBV19 and TRBJ1-1, is DGGITQSPKYLFRKEGQNVTLSCEQNLNHDAMYWYRQDPGQGLRLIYYSQIVNDFQKGDIAEGYSVSREKKESFPLTVTSAQKNPTAFYLCASSMRGGTEAFFGQGTRLTVV.

The chain is built from TRBV7-9 and TRBJ2-3; D unresolved. Deletions cut 0 bases from V and 4 bases from J, with 8 bases between. The CDR3 is 14 amino acids. The germline CDR1 and CDR2 sequences are SEHNR and FQNEAQ (reference sequence). CDR3 in amino acids: CASSLAGKSDTQYF. In DNA form, the CDR3 reads TGTGCCAGCAGCTTAGCAGGCAAGTCAGATACGCAGTATTTT.

V and J are TRBV21-1 and TRBJ1-2. TRBV21-1 is a pseudogene locus. This CDR3 contains 15 residues. CDR3 coding DNA: TGTGCCAGCAGCAAATCTGATTCGGCAGTATATGGCTACACCTTC. Its protein is CASSKSDSAVYGYTF.

V is TRBV4-2 and J is TRBJ1-1, with D unclear. Between the trimmed V and J ends, which lost 1 base and 7 bases, there was a span of 13 bases. This CDR3 comprises 14 residues. The V gene's germline CDR1 is LGHNA and CDR2 YNFKEQ. CDR3 loop: CASSQVVGLGEAFF. The CDR3 DNA is TGTGCCAGCAGCCAAGTAGTAGGGCTGGGTGAAGCTTTCTTT.

This clone was picked up one time. The V and J genes are TRBV18 and TRBJ2-2; 8 bases fit TRBD1. The CDR3 spans 16 residues. The germline V gene encodes CDR1 KGHSH and CDR2 LQKENI. V lost 5 bases, J lost 5 bases, and 10 bases stayed unmatched. For the CDR3, the DNA is TGTGCCAGCTCATCAAGGGCAGGGGGCCTGACCGGGGAGCTGTTTTTT. This gives the protein CASSSRAGGLTGELFF.

CDR3 sequence reads: CAISESLAETQYF. Here the CDR3 DNA reads TGTGCCATCAGTGAGTCGCTAGCGGAGACCCAGTACTTC. The chain carries TRBV10-3 and TRBJ2-5; maybe TRBD2 (6 bases). CDR3 length: 13 residues. Trimming left V 0 bases short and J 5 bases short, with 7 bases between. Per germline, CDR1 ENHRY and CDR2 SYGVKD.

This clone was counted a single time. This chain links TRBV30 with TRBJ1-4; D is unclear. CDR3 length: 15 amino acids. The V and J ends lost 4 bases and 5 bases respectively, with 17 bases between them. CDR1 GTSNPN and CDR2 SVGIG come from the germline V gene (reference sequence). CDR3 region: CAWITLTVSNEKLFF. As DNA, the CDR3 is TGTGCCTGGATAACGCTGACTGTAAGCAATGAAAAACTGTTTTTT.

This rearrangement joins TRBV7-2 to TRBJ2-7, with a tentative D call TRBD1 (5 bases). Germline CDR1 is SGHTA and CDR2 is FQGNSA. Trimming pared 1 base from V and 2 bases from J, leaving 12 bases between. The CDR3 length is 15 residues. CDR3 nucleotide sequence: TGTGCCAGCAGCTTAGTAGTCGGCAGGGCCTACGAGCAGTACTTC. It encodes CASSLVVGRAYEQYF.

In this sample, this clone turned up once. J is TRBJ2-1 and V is TRBV11-3; no firm D call. The CDR3 extends over 14 amino acids. Germline values: CDR1 SGHNT, CDR2 YENEEA. V was shortened by 3 bases and J by 8 bases, with 14 bases between the two germline ends. CDR3 DNA sequence: TGTGCCAGCAGCTTTCCCAGGTACAGCTATGAGCAGTTCTTC. Translated: CASSFPRYSYEQFF.

The chain is built from TRBV11-2 and TRBJ2-5, with D hard to call. The CDR3 runs to 13 residues. Looked up from germline, CDR1 is SGHAT and CDR2 is FQNNGV. V lost 3 bases and J 5 bases, leaving 10 bases between the germline ends. DNA for the CDR3: TGTGCCAGCAGCTTTAGGCTGGGGGAGACCCAGTACTTC. Amino acids: CASSFRLGETQYF. The variable domain in full, completed from reference TRBV11-2 and TRBJ2-5, reads EAGVAQSPRYKIIEKRQSVAFWCNPISGHATLYWYQQILGQGPKLLIQFQNNGVVDDSQLPKDRFSAERLKGVDSTLKIQPAKLEDSAVYLCASSFRLGETQYFGPGTRLLVL.

This clone was seen only once. The genes are TRBV7-2 and TRBJ2-7; 8 nucleotides line up with TRBD1. The trim removed 5 bases at V and 3 bases at J, leaving 6 bases unmatched. The length of the CDR3 is 14 residues. CDR1 and CDR2 from the germline V gene are SGHTA and FQGNSA. This CDR3 reads CASSPRQGNYEQYF. For the CDR3, the DNA is TGTGCCAGCAGCCCGCGACAGGGGAACTACGAGCAGTACTTC. The complete variable domain, with remaining parts taken from reference TRBV7-2 and TRBJ2-7, reads GAGVSQSPSNKVTEKGKDVELRCDPISGHTALYWYRQSLGQGLEFLIYFQGNSAPDKSGLPSDRFSAERTGGSVSTLTIQRTQQEDSAVYLCASSPRQGNYEQYFGPGTRLTVT.

The rearrangement joins TRBV6-1 to TRBJ1-2; D is unresolved. Germline loops: CDR1 MNHNS, CDR2 SASEGT. Trimming left V 2 bases short and J 4 bases short, with 8 bases between. The CDR3 contains 13 residues. CDR3 sequence (DNA): TGTGCCAGCAGTGAACGGAGCCCCTATGGCTACACCTTC. It is translated as CASSERSPYGYTF.

The gene calls are TRBV25-1 and TRBJ1-1; TRBD1 is a possible D gene (5 bases). This CDR3 spans 13 amino acids. With 7 bases removed from V and 4 bases from J, the gap between germline ends came to 13 bases. Germline V gene lookup returns CDR1 MGHDK and CDR2 SYGVNS. The CDR3 reads CASMVTGGTEAFF. CDR3 bases: TGTGCCAGCATGGTGACGGGGGGCACTGAAGCTTTCTTT.

The table lists this clone with a count of one. The genes are TRBV9 and TRBJ2-7; D uncertain. Germline loops: CDR1 SGDLS, CDR2 YYNGEE. V lost 4 bases and J 2 bases, leaving 13 bases between the germline ends. The CDR3 loop spans 14 amino acids. The CDR3: CASSSQVVPYEQYF. The CDR3 DNA follows: TGTGCCAGCAGCTCCCAAGTAGTCCCCTACGAGCAGTACTTC.

The chain employs TRBV4-3 and TRBJ2-7, with TRBD2 matching 9 bases. Germline V gene lookup returns CDR1 LGHNA and CDR2 YSLEER. Trimming cost V 1 base and J 3 bases; bases outside gene matches: 4. The CDR3 loop spans 15 amino acids. CDR3 bases: TGCGCCAGCAGCCAAGGGGTGCGGGGGGGCTACGAGCAGTACTTC. It is translated as CASSQGVRGGYEQYF.

This clone was detected once. The V gene is TRBV2, the J gene TRBJ2-5; 10 positions agree with TRBD2. The J segment lost 7 bases and the V segment lost 4 bases, leaving 6 bases of the junction unmatched. The CDR3 length is 14 residues. In germline, CDR1 is SNHLY, CDR2 FYNNEI. This CDR3 is CASSVDSGGRTQYF. In DNA form, the CDR3 reads TGTGCCAGCAGTGTTGATAGCGGGGGGAGGACCCAGTACTTC.